This entry concerns a single T cell receptor beta chain. V was pared by 0 bases and J by 5 bases, with 9 bases of the junction left unmatched. CDR3 length equals 17 residues. In germline, CDR1 is SGDLS, CDR2 YYNGEE. The data originate from a study of blood T cell repertoires in COVID-19. This table comes from immunoSEQ multiplex PCR, and its TCRdb copy is limited to in-frame clones, with some not included. The data contain about 130,000 clones, 74% of them singletons. The sequenced sample consisted of peripheral blood. The V and J genes are TRBV9 and TRBJ2-2, with TRBD2 matching over 8 bases. This clonotype was obtained from a man aged 60-69 years with acute or convalescent COVID-19. Here the CDR3 DNA reads TGTGCCAGCAGCGTAGTTCCCGGGGGGGCCTTAACCGGGGAGCTGTTTTTT. This encodes CASSVVPGGALTGELFF.